This TCR beta chain was identified in a study of blood T cell repertoires in COVID-19. Background on the study: Samples representing acute and convalescent COVID-19 were sourced from the United States, Italy and Spain. T cells, B-cell-depleted T cells, or PBMCs provided the cDNA or gDNA that served as material.

The CDR3 sequence is 19 residues long. V gave up 0 bases and J gave up 8 bases, with 25 bases separating them. Authors' analysis steps: Amplification with reference gene primers provided the estimates of nucleated cell counts. Sequencing used immunoSEQ multiplex PCR; TCRdb keeps in-frame clones, though not all of them. V and J calls and clone size are given by that table; D and trimming were obtained from the DNA. The sample lists approximately 150,000 clones; roughly 82% were seen once. The sequence was collected from a human donor in a cohort sampled during active COVID-19. The material sequenced was peripheral blood. V gene TRBV23-1 combines with J gene TRBJ1-4; tentative D call: TRBD1 (6 bases). TRBV23-1 is flagged as an ORF with uncertain function. The CDR3 region is CASSQSLSQSGGREEKLFF. In nucleotides, the CDR3 is TGCGCCAGCAGTCAATCGTTGAGCCAAAGCGGGGGGCGCGAGGAAAAACTGTTTTTT.